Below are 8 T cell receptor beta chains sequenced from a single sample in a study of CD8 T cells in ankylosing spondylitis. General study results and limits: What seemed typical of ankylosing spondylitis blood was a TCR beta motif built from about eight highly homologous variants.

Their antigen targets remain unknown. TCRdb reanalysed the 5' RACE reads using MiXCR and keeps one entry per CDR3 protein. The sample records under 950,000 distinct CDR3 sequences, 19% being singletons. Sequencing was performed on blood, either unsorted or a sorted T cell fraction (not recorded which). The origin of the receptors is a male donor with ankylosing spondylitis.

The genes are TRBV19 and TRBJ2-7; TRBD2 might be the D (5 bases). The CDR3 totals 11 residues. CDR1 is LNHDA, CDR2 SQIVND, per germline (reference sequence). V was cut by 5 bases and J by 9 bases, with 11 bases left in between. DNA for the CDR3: TGTGCCAGTAGTGACTACCGTGGGCAGTACTTC. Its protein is CASSDYRGQYF.

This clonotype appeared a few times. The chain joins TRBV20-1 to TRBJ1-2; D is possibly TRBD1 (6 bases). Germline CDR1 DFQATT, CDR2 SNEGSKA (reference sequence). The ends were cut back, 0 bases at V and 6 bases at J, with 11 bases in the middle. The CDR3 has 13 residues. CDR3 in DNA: TGCAGTGCTAGAGAGGGGACACTCCATGGCTACACCTTC. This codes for CSAREGTLHGYTF.

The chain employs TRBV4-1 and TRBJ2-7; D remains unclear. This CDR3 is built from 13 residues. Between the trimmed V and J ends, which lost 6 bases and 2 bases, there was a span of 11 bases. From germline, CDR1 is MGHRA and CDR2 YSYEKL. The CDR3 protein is CASSQTGTYEQYF. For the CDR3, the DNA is TGCGCCAGCAGTCAGACCGGTACCTACGAGCAGTACTTC.

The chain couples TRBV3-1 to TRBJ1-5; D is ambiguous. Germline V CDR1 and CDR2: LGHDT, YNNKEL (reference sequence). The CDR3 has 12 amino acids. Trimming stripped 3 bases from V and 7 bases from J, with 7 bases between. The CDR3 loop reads CASSHSGQPQHF. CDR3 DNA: TGTGCCAGCAGCCATTCGGGCCAGCCCCAGCATTTT. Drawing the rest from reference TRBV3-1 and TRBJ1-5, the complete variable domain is DTAVSQTPKYLVTQMGNDKSIKCEQNLGHDTMYWYKQDSKKFLKIMFSYNNKELIINETVPNRFSPKSPDKAHLNLHINSLELGDSAVYFCASSHSGQPQHFGDGTRLSIL.

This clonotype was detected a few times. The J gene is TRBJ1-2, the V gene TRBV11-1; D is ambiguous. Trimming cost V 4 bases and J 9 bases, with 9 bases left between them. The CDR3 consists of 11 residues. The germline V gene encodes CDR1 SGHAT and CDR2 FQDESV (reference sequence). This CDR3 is CASSSDRRYTF. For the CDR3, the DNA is TGTGCCAGCAGCTCCGACCGCCGCTACACCTTC.

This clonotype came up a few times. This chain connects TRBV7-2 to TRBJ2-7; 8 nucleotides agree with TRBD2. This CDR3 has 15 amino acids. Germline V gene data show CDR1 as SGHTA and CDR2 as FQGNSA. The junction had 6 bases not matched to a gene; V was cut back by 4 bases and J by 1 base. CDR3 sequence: CASSYSGAGSYEQYF. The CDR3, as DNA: TGTGCCAGCAGCTATAGCGGGGCGGGGTCCTACGAGCAGTACTTC.

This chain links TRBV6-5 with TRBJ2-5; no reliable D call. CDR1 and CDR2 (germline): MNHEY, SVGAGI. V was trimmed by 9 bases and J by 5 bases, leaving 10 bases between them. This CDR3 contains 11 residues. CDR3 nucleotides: TGTGCCAGACCGAGTAGGGAGACCCAGTACTTC. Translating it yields CARPSRETQYF.

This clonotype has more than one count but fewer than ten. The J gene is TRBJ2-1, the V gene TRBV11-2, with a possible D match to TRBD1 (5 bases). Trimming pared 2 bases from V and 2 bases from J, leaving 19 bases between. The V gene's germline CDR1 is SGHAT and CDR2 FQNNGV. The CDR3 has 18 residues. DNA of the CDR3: TGTGCCAGCAGCTTAAGATTGGGGCGGTCACCTACCTACAATGAGCAGTTCTTC. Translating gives CASSLRLGRSPTYNEQFF.